The following is a T cell receptor (beta chain) sequence with its context. The germline V gene encodes CDR1 MNHEY and CDR2 SVGAGI. V shed 3 bases, J shed 0 bases, and the junction held 4 bases outside the gene matches. This CDR3 contains 15 residues. The data originate from a study of cytomegalovirus exposure and HLA in healthy donors. TCRdb's table, derived via immunoSEQ multiplex PCR, lists solely in-frame clones and lacks some. The table records some 290,000 clones, approximately 91% of them present only once. The genes are TRBV6-5 and TRBJ1-2, with 7 nucleotides matching TRBD1. Sample: PBMCs. The sequence came from a young man in good health and CMV-seronegative. The CDR3 is CASSYPTGTNYGYTF. CDR3 coding DNA: TGTGCCAGCAGTTATCCGACAGGGACTAACTATGGCTACACCTTC.